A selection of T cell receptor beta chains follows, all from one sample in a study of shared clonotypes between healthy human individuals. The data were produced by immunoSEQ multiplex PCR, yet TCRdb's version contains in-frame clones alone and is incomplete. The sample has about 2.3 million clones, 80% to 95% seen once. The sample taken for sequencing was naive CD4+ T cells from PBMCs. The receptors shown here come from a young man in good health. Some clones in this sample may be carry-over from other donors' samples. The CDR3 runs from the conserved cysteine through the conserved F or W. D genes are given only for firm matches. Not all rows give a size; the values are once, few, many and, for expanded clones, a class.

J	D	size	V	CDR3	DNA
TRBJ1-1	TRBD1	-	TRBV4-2	CASRREGQGATEAFF	TGTGCCAGCAGACGAGAGGGACAGGGGGCTACTGAAGCTTTCTTT
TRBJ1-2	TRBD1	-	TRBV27	CASSFVGQRKTYGYTF	TGTGCCAGCAGTTTCGTGGGACAGAGAAAAACCTATGGCTACACCTTC
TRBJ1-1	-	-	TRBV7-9	CASSSRGRDTEAFF	TGTGCCAGCAGCTCACGGGGCCGGGACACTGAAGCTTTCTTT
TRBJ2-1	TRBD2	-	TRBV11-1	CASLDLAGDNEQFF	TGTGCCAGCCTCGATCTAGCGGGGGACAATGAGCAGTTCTTC
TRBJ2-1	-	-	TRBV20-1	CSALRGNEQFF	TGCAGTGCTCTCCGGGGCAATGAGCAGTTCTTC
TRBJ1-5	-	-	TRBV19	CASSIRRGNQPQHF	TGTGCCAGTAGTATTCGGAGGGGCAATCAGCCCCAGCATTTT
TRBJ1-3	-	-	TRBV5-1	CASSSGHLSSGNTIYF	TGCGCCAGCAGCTCGGGACACCTGAGCTCTGGAAACACCATATATTTT
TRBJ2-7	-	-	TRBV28	CASRSPYEQYF	TGTGCCAGCAGATCACCCTACGAGCAGTACTTC
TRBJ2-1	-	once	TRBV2	CASSGANSYNEQFF	TGTGCCAGCAGTGGGGCTAACTCCTACAATGAGCAGTTCTTC
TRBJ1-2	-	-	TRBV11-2	CASSPSLAGGAGGYTF	TGTGCCAGCAGCCCTTCCCTAGCCGGCGGGGCGGGAGGCTACACCTTC
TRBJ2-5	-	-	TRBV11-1	CASSLGFPREETQYF	TGTGCCAGCAGCTTAGGGTTTCCGCGGGAAGAGACCCAGTACTTC
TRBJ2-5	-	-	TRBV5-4	CASSLGGADQYF	TGTGCCAGCAGCTTGGGGGGTGCGGACCAGTACTTC
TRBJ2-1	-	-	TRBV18	CASSPPRDSYNEQFF	TGTGCCAGCTCACCACCGCGGGATTCGTACAATGAGCAGTTCTTC
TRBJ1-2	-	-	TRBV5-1	CASSLGPGPNYGYTF	TGCGCCAGCAGCTTGGGTCCCGGCCCTAACTATGGCTACACCTTC
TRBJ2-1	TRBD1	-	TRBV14	CASSQDGTGREQFF	TGTGCCAGCAGCCAAGACGGGACAGGGCGGGAGCAGTTCTTC
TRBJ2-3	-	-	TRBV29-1	CSVGGQLTDTQYF	TGCAGCGTGGGGGGACAGCTCACAGATACGCAGTATTTT
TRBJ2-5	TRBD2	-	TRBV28	CASSQTSGRISETQYF	TGTGCCAGCAGTCAGACTAGCGGGAGGATTTCGGAGACCCAGTACTTC
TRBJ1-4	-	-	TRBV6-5	CASSLERAEKLFF	TGTGCCAGCAGCCTCGAGCGTGCTGAAAAACTGTTTTTT
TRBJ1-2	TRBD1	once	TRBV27	CASRPTGANYGYTF	TGTGCCAGCAGGCCGACAGGGGCTAACTATGGCTACACCTTC
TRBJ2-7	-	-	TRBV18	CASSPQTGLPYF	TGTGCCAGCTCACCACAGACTGGTCTGCCGTACTTC
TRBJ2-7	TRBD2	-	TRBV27	CASSLLLAGGIYEQYF	TGTGCCAGCAGTTTACTACTAGCGGGAGGGATCTACGAGCAGTACTTC
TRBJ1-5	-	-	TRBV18	CASSPNSPNNQPQHF	TGTGCCAGCTCACCTAATTCCCCGAACAATCAGCCCCAGCATTTT
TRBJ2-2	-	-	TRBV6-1	CASMGGNTGELFF	TGTGCCAGCATGGGCGGAAACACCGGGGAGCTGTTTTTT
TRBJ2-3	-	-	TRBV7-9	CASTDTRGADTQYF	TGTGCCAGCACCGACACGAGGGGCGCAGATACGCAGTATTTT
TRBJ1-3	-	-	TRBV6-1	CASSELDSLLDTIYF	TGTGCCAGCAGTGAACTGGACTCATTGCTGGACACCATATATTTT
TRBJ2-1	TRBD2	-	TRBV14	CASSLPGTSGGIEQFF	TGTGCCAGCAGCCTCCCCGGGACTAGCGGGGGCATTGAGCAGTTCTTC
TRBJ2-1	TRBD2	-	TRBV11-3	CASSLDRGVPYNEQFF	TGTGCCAGCAGCTTAGATCGGGGGGTGCCCTACAATGAGCAGTTCTTC
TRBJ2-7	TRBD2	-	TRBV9	CASSVTPTSGLGYEQYF	TGTGCCAGCAGCGTAACCCCGACTAGCGGTCTGGGGTACGAGCAGTACTTC
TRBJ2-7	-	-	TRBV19	CASSIGYEQYF	TGTGCCAGTAGTATAGGCTACGAGCAGTACTTC
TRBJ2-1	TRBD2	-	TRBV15	CATSRGRGDYNEQFF	TGTGCCACCAGCAGAGGACGGGGGGACTACAATGAGCAGTTCTTC
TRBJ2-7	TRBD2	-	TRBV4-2	CASSQETSGRGSSYEQYF	TGTGCCAGCAGCCAAGAGACTAGCGGGAGGGGAAGCTCCTACGAGCAGTACTTC
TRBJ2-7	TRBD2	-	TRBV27	CASSRRLAGFYEQYF	TGTGCCAGCAGTCGAAGACTAGCGGGATTCTACGAGCAGTACTTC
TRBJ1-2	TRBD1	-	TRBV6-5	CASSGQGRHGYTF	TGTGCCAGCAGTGGACAGGGTAGGCATGGCTACACCTTC
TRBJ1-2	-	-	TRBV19	CASQRRGVSNYGYTF	TGTGCCAGCCAGCGCAGGGGCGTTTCCAACTATGGCTACACCTTC
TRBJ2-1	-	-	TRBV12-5	CASSETVYNEQFF	TGTGCCTCCTCTGAGACAGTATACAATGAGCAGTTCTTC
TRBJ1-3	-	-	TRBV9	CASSVDTRGSGNTIYF	TGTGCCAGCAGCGTAGACACCCGGGGAAGTGGAAACACCATATATTTT
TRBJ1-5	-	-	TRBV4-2	CASSQSNQPQHF	TGTGCCAGCAGCCAATCAAATCAGCCCCAGCATTTT
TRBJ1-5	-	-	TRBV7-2	CASSLSGTWGSNQPQHF	TGTGCCAGCAGCTTAAGTGGTACTTGGGGTAGCAATCAGCCCCAGCATTTT
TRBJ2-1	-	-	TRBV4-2	CASSQAVGGLPSYNEQFF	TGTGCCAGCAGCCAAGCGGTGGGGGGCCTGCCCTCCTACAATGAGCAGTTCTTC
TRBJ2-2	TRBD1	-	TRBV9	CASSVGTGGADQPGELFF	TGTGCCAGCAGCGTGGGGACAGGGGGCGCTGATCAGCCCGGGGAGCTGTTTTTT
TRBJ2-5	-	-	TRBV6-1	CASGWGAQETQYF	TGTGCCAGCGGTTGGGGGGCCCAAGAGACCCAGTACTTC
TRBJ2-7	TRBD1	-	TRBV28	CASSYPDRVGEQYF	TGTGCCAGCAGTTACCCCGACAGGGTCGGGGAGCAGTACTTC
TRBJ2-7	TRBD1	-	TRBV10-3	CAISDGTVTFGQYF	TGTGCCATCAGTGATGGGACAGTAACGTTCGGGCAGTACTTC
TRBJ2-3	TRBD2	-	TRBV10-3	CAINAGLRIDTQYF	TGTGCCATCAACGCGGGACTAAGGATAGATACGCAGTATTTT
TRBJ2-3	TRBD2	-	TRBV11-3	CASSPPGREGTQYF	TGTGCCAGCAGCCCTCCAGGGAGGGAGGGTACGCAGTATTTT
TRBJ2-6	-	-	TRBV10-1	CASSEFAGAAGANVLTF	TGCGCCAGCAGTGAGTTTGCGGGGGCTGCTGGGGCCAACGTCCTGACTTTC
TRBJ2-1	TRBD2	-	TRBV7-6	CASSLLGGGSYNEQFF	TGTGCCAGCAGCTTATTAGGCGGGGGCTCCTACAATGAGCAGTTCTTC
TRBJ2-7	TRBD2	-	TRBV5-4	CASSFPGRAYEQYF	TGTGCCAGCAGCTTTCCCGGGAGGGCCTACGAGCAGTACTTC
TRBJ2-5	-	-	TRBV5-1	CASSLVGGADGETQYF	TGCGCCAGCAGCTTGGTTGGCGGGGCCGATGGAGAGACCCAGTACTTC
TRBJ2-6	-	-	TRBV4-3	CASSQEITADVLTF	TGCGCCAGCAGCCAAGAAATCACAGCTGACGTCCTGACTTTC
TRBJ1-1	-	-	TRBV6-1	CASSEFTGLGNTEAFF	TGTGCCAGCAGTGAATTTACCGGTTTGGGCAACACTGAAGCTTTCTTT
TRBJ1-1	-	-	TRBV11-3	CASSSSGRNTEAFF	TGTGCCAGCAGCTCCTCAGGTAGGAACACTGAAGCTTTCTTT
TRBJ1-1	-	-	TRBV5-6	CASSVDKGGTEAFF	TGTGCCAGCAGCGTTGACAAGGGGGGGACTGAAGCTTTCTTT
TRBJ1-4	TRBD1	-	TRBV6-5	CASSPQGAGEKLFF	TGTGCCAGCAGTCCACAGGGGGCGGGGGAAAAACTGTTTTTT
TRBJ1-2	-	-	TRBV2	CASSEESSIPDGYTF	TGTGCCAGCAGTGAAGAATCCAGCATACCGGATGGCTACACCTTC
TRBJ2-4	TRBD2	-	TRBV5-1	CASSLMASGTGIQYF	TGCGCCAGCAGCTTGATGGCTAGCGGGACCGGAATTCAGTACTTC
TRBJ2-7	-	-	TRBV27	CASRLGQRSSYEQYF	TGTGCCAGCAGATTAGGACAGCGGAGCTCCTACGAGCAGTACTTC
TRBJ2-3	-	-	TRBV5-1	CASSLGLNRDTDTQYF	TGCGCCAGCAGCTTGGGGTTGAACAGGGACACAGATACGCAGTATTTT
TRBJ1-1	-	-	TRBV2	CASSQSQGQAFF	TGTGCCAGCAGTCAATCCCAGGGACAAGCTTTCTTT